The 23 T cell receptor beta chains below come from one sample, sequenced in a study of blood T cell repertoires in COVID-19. Here immunoSEQ multiplex PCR was the method, and the copy in TCRdb shows in-frame clones only, minus some. This sample yields about 430,000 clones, of which over 75% are seen a single time; roughly 1.4% belongs to the top ten. Sequenced input: PBMCs or T cells enriched from blood (not recorded which). The receptors originated from a woman between 18 and 29 years old who had been exposed to COVID-19.

The J gene is TRBJ1-5, the V gene TRBV4-1; 9 bases are a match to TRBD1. V shed 3 bases, J shed 6 bases, and the junction held 6 bases outside the gene matches. Germline-derived CDR1 and CDR2 are MGHRA and YSYEKL. The CDR3 has 15 amino acids. The CDR3 protein is CASSHGQGLGQPQHF. The CDR3 nucleotides are TGCGCCAGCAGCCATGGACAGGGGCTTGGTCAGCCCCAGCATTTT.

This chain joins TRBV11-3 and TRBJ2-2, with 10 bases that match TRBD2. CDR1 and CDR2 from the germline V gene are SGHNT and YENEEA. The V and J ends lost 4 bases and 6 bases, in that order; junction bases with no gene match: 5. This CDR3 has 15 amino acids. As DNA, the CDR3 is TGTGCCAGCAGCTCGCCAACTAGCGGGGCCGGGGAGCTGTTTTTT. Translation gives CASSSPTSGAGELFF. Based on the CDR3 plus reference TRBV11-3 and TRBJ2-2, the full variable domain is EAGVVQSPRYKIIEKKQPVAFWCNPISGHNTLYWYLQNLGQGPELLIRYENEEAVDDSQLPKDRFSAERLKGVDSTLKIQPAELGDSAVYLCASSSPTSGAGELFFGEGSRLTVL.

In DNA, the CDR3 is TGCGCCAGCAGCCCCCTGGACAGCCCCCTCTACGAGCAGTACTTC. It specifies CASSPLDSPLYEQYF. The V call is TRBV4-3, the J call TRBJ2-7; D is perhaps TRBD1 (6 bases). Germline V gives CDR1 LGHNA, CDR2 YSLEER. Trimming removed 4 bases from V and 3 bases from J, with 16 bases in between. CDR3 length equals 15 residues.

The genes are TRBV2 and TRBJ1-5; D call uncertain. CDR1 and CDR2 (germline): SNHLY, FYNNEI. This CDR3 has 13 amino acids. Trimming removed 6 bases at V and 1 base at J, with 7 bases between. As DNA, the CDR3 is TGTGCCAGCAGCCCTGAGAGCAATCAGCCCCAGCATTTT. It yields the protein CASSPESNQPQHF.

Points on this clone: Other DNA sequences of this sample code for an identical CDR3. The V call is TRBV28, the J call TRBJ1-2; D uncertain. This CDR3 spans 12 amino acids. Germline CDR1 and CDR2: MDHEN and SYDVKM. V lost 5 bases to trimming and J lost 8 bases, with 12 bases between them. The CDR3 protein is CASSPPSYGYTF. CDR3 nucleotide sequence: TGTGCCAGCAGTCCCCCGAGTTACGGCTACACCTTC.

This chain joins TRBV6-5 and TRBJ1-5, with D hard to call. This CDR3 has 11 amino acids. With 8 bases removed from V and 4 bases from J, the gap between germline ends came to 6 bases. CDR1 MNHEY and CDR2 SVGAGI come from the germline V gene. The CDR3 loop reads CASAQNQPQHF. CDR3 DNA: TGTGCCAGCGCCCAGAATCAGCCCCAGCATTTT.

The chain couples TRBV28 to TRBJ2-1; 7 bases map to TRBD1. Unmatched junction bases numbered 11, after V lost 6 bases and J lost 6 bases. The CDR3 totals 15 residues. CDR1 is MDHEN, CDR2 SYDVKM, per germline. CDR3 in DNA: TGTGCCAGCAGCGCCAGGGGGAAAGTTGCCAATGAGCAGTTCTTC. Translating it yields CASSARGKVANEQFF.

V and J are TRBV19 and TRBJ2-7, with a tentative D call TRBD1 (6 bases). The CDR3 is 14 residues long. The germline V and J ends were trimmed by 5 bases and 0 bases, with 11 bases remaining between them. Germline values: CDR1 LNHDA, CDR2 SQIVND (reference sequence). The CDR3 DNA follows: TGTGCCAGTAGTCCAGGACAGCTCTCCTACGAGCAGTACTTC. Its protein product is CASSPGQLSYEQYF.

The V and J genes are TRBV28 and TRBJ2-3; 10 bases are a match to TRBD1. Germline V gene lookup returns CDR1 MDHEN and CDR2 SYDVKM. This CDR3 is 14 amino acids long. Trimming at V came to 3 bases and at J to 9 bases, leaving 6 bases not matched to a gene. CDR3 in amino acids: CASSLTGGSGTQYF. DNA for the CDR3: TGTGCCAGCAGTTTGACAGGGGGCTCCGGGACGCAGTATTTT.

The chain links TRBV5-1 to TRBJ1-1; D might be TRBD1 (6 bases). Looked up from germline, CDR1 is SGHRS and CDR2 is YFSETQ. The ends were cut back, 4 bases at V and 1 base at J, with 17 bases in the middle. This CDR3 has 16 amino acids. The CDR3 reads CASSLTGSVQNTEAFF. The DNA for the CDR3 is TGCGCCAGCAGCCTCACAGGGTCCGTACAGAACACTGAAGCTTTCTTT.

This chain links TRBV5-1 with TRBJ2-5; 13 positions match TRBD2. The ends lost 4 bases at V and 5 bases at J; junction bases unmatched: 11. The V gene's germline CDR1 is SGHRS and CDR2 YFSETQ. This CDR3 is 17 amino acids long. The chain's CDR3 is CASSNGLAGDWLETQYF. In DNA form, the CDR3 reads TGCGCCAGCAGCAATGGACTAGCGGGGGACTGGTTGGAGACCCAGTACTTC.

The chain combines TRBV4-2 with TRBJ1-6; perhaps TRBD1 as D (5 bases). The length of the CDR3 is 14 residues. Germline CDR1 reads LGHNA; CDR2 reads YNFKEQ. The V end was cut by 5 bases, the J end by 13 bases, with 18 bases between. CDR3 loop: CASSERNGPGPLHF. The DNA of the CDR3 is TGTGCCAGCAGCGAACGAAATGGTCCAGGGCCCCTCCACTTT.

The chain joins TRBV19 to TRBJ1-1, with D maybe TRBD1 (6 bases). The ends were cut back, 8 bases at V and 4 bases at J, with 23 bases in the middle. Germline V gene data show CDR1 as LNHDA and CDR2 as SQIVND (reference sequence). The CDR3 is made up of 16 amino acids. CDR3 amino acids: CASSITLDRYLTEAFF. The CDR3 coding sequence is TGTGCCAGTTCCATAACCCTCGACAGGTACCTCACTGAAGCTTTCTTT.

V gene TRBV28 combines with J gene TRBJ2-3; D might be TRBD2 (6 bases). The CDR3 consists of 13 residues. V was shortened by 6 bases and J by 1 base, with 8 bases between the two germline ends. Germline V lookup: CDR1 MDHEN, CDR2 SYDVKM. The CDR3 DNA is TGTGCCAGCAGGGGAGGAGGCACAGATACGCAGTATTTT. Protein product: CASRGGGTDTQYF.

The chain uses TRBV4-1 and TRBJ2-5, with TRBD1 identical over 8 bases. V gave up 2 bases and J gave up 4 bases; unmatched junction bases: 3. The germline V gene encodes CDR1 MGHRA and CDR2 YSYEKL. This CDR3 is 14 amino acids long. In DNA form, the CDR3 reads TGCGCCAGCAGCCAATCCAGGGGGCGAGAGACCCAGTACTTC. This encodes CASSQSRGRETQYF.

The gene calls are TRBV27 and TRBJ2-3; no clear D. Germline V CDR1 and CDR2: MNHEY, SMNVEV (reference sequence). Between the trimmed V and J ends, which lost 3 bases and 0 bases, there was a span of 7 bases. This CDR3 contains 14 residues. CDR3 sequence reads: CASSLSGSTDTQYF. CDR3 nucleotide sequence: TGTGCCAGCAGTTTGTCGGGTAGCACAGATACGCAGTATTTT.

The chain combines TRBV5-8 with TRBJ2-3; 9 positions match TRBD2. The germline CDR1 and CDR2 sequences are SGHTS and YDEGEE. The junction had 8 bases not matched to a gene; V was cut back by 4 bases and J by 2 bases. The CDR3 has 16 amino acids. CDR3 in amino acids: CASSLGGLAFTDTQYF. The DNA for the CDR3 is TGTGCCAGCAGCCTTGGGGGACTAGCTTTCACAGATACGCAGTATTTT.

The rearrangement joins TRBV27 to TRBJ1-5; TRBD1 matches at 7 bases. The V gene end was trimmed by 2 bases and the J gene end by 5 bases; junction bases not matched to a gene: 3. The V gene's germline CDR1 is MNHEY and CDR2 SMNVEV (reference sequence). CDR3 length: 14 residues. The CDR3 region is CASSLQGQHQPQHF. As DNA, the CDR3 is TGTGCCAGCAGTTTACAGGGACAGCATCAGCCCCAGCATTTT.

The J gene is TRBJ1-3, the V gene TRBV9; the D is unclear. Looked up from germline, CDR1 is SGDLS and CDR2 is YYNGEE. Trimming pared 4 bases from V and 2 bases from J, leaving 16 bases between. The CDR3 loop spans 16 amino acids. In DNA, the CDR3 is TGTGCCAGCAGCTGGGAGGAACACCCGCCTGGAAACACCATATATTTT. Translating it yields CASSWEEHPPGNTIYF.

The V call is TRBV10-3, the J call TRBJ1-4, with D perhaps TRBD1 (6 bases). Per the germline V gene, CDR1 is ENHRY and CDR2 is SYGVKD. This CDR3 is built from 16 residues. Trimming pared 3 bases from V and 0 bases from J, leaving 11 bases between. CDR3 nucleotide sequence: TGTGCCATCAGTGATGGGGGCACAGCAACTAATGAAAAACTGTTTTTT. It translates to CAISDGGTATNEKLFF.

CDR3 coding DNA: TGTGCCAGTAGTATCTCTGGACTAGTTCTCAATGAGCAGTTCTTC. It codes for CASSISGLVLNEQFF. This chain connects TRBV19 to TRBJ2-1, with 7 bases fitting TRBD2. This CDR3 region has 15 residues. Germline V gene lookup returns CDR1 LNHDA and CDR2 SQIVND (reference sequence). V was clipped by 3 bases and J by 6 bases; unmatched bases: 8.

This clone was found once. This chain joins TRBV4-3 and TRBJ2-5, with 8 bases lining up with TRBD2. The CDR3 is 13 amino acids. V lost 4 bases and J lost 5; bases outside the gene matches: 3. Germline V gene sequence: CDR1 LGHNA, CDR2 YSLEER. The DNA of the CDR3 is TGCGCCAGCAGCCCCAGCGGGGGTGAGACCCAGTACTTC. Amino acid sequence: CASSPSGGETQYF.

The CDR3 bases are TGTGCCAGCAGCGGGACGACAGGGCCCCCTCTTAATGAAAAACTGTTTTTT. It is translated as CASSGTTGPPLNEKLFF. The rearrangement joins TRBV9 to TRBJ1-4; 7 bases are a match to TRBD1. The junction had 12 bases not matched to a gene; V was cut back by 3 bases and J by 4 bases. Germline V CDR1 and CDR2: SGDLS, YYNGEE. This CDR3 region has 17 residues. The full variable domain, completed using reference TRBV9 and TRBJ1-4, is DSGVTQTPKHLITATGQRVTLRCSPRSGDLSVYWYQQSLDQGLQFLIQYYNGEERAKGNILERFSAQQFPDLHSELNLSSLELGDSALYFCASSGTTGPPLNEKLFFGSGTQLSVL.